Described below is a single T cell receptor (beta chain) sequence and its context. The antigen remains unidentified. CDR3 and TCR beta VDJ profiling relied on genomic DNA as the template. TCRdb fed the reads into MiXCR, producing one record per CDR3 protein. The sample carries roughly 20,000 distinct CDR3 sequences, less than 40% recorded once. This entry comes from a study of CD8+CD57+ T cells in acquired aplastic anemia. Study observations and caveats: Significant differences in CD8+ Simpson's diversity were not observed between patients and controls. Patients carried CD8+CD57+ cells that were less diverse than their total CD4+ and CD8+ pools. About 29 sequences, all CD8+ CDR3, were shared between patients and controls.

V was cut by 1 base and J by 8 bases, with 8 bases left in between. From germline, CDR1 is LNHNV and CDR2 YYDKDF (reference sequence). This CDR3 is 13 amino acids long. Sequenced patients had shown CD8+CD57+ cell expansion by flow cytometry. Among the patients, none had received any therapy at the time of blood sampling. The sequenced sample consisted of CD8+CD57+ T cells sorted from PBMCs. Subset: bead-enriched CD8+CD57+ effector memory T cells from SAA patients. The gene calls are TRBV15 and TRBJ1-4; D is undetermined. This TCR came from a human donor with aplastic anemia. DNA of the CDR3: TGTGCCACCAGCAGAGTCAAGGAAGAAAAACTGTTTTTT. Encoded protein: CATSRVKEEKLFF.